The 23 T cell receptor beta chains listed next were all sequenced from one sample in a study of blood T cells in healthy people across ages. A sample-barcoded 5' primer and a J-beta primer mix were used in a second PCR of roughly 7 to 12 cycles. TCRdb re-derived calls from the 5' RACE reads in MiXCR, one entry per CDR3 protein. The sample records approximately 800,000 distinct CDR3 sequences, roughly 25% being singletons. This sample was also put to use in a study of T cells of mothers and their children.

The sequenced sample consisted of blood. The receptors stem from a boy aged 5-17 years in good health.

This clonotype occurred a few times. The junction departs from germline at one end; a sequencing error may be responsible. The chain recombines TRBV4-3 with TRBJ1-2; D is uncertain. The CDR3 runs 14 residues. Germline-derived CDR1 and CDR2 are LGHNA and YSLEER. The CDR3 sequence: CASSQETTTKGCTF. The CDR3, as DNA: TGCGCCAGCAGCCAAGAGACCACGACAAAGGGCTGCACCTTC.

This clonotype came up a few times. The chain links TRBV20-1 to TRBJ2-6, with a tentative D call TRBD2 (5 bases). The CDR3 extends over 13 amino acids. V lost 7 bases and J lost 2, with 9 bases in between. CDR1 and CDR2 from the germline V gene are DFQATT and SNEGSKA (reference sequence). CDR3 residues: CSVGKAGANVLTF. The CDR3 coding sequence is TGCAGTGTCGGGAAAGCTGGGGCCAACGTCCTGACTTTC.

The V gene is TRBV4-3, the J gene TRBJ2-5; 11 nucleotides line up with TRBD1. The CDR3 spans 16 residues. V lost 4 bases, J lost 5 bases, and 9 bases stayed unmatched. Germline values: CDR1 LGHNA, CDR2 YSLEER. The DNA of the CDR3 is TGCGCCAGCAGCCCCCGAGGACAGGGGGCTAGCGAGACCCAGTACTTC. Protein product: CASSPRGQGASETQYF.

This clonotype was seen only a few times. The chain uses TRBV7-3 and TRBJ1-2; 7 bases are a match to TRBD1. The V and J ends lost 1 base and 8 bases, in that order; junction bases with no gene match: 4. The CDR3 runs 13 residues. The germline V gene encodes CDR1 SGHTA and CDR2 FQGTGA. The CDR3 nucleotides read TGTGCCAGCAGCTTAAGGCAGGGGGAAGGCTACACCTTC. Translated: CASSLRQGEGYTF.

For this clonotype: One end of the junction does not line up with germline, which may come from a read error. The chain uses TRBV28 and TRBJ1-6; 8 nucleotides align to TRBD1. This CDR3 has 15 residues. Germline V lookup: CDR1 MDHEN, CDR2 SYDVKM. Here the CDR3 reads CAGSLLDRDNSPLHF. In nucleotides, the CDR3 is TGTGCCGGCAGTTTATTGGACAGGGACAATTCACCCCTCCACTTT.

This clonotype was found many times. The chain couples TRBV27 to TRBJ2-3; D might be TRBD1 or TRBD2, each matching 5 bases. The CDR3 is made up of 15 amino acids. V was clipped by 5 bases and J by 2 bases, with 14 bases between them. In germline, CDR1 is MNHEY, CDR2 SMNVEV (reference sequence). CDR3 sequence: CASSPGAVFTDTQYF. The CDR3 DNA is TGTGCCAGCAGTCCCGGGGCGGTCTTCACAGATACGCAGTATTTT.

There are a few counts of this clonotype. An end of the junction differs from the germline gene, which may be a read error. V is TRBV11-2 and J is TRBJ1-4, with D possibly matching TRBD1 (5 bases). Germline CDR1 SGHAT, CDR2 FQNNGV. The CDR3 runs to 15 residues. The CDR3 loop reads CASSLEAGFNGKLFF. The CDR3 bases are TGTGCCAGCAGCTTAGAGGCAGGGTTTAATGGAAAACTGTTTTTT.

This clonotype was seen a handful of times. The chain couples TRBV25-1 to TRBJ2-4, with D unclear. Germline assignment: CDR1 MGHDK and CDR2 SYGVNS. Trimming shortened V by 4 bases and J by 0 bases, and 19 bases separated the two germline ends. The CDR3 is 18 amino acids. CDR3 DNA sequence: TGTGCCAGCAGTGCCAGGCTGTGCAGGTTAATAGCCAAAAACATTCAGTACTTC. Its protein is CASSARLCRLIAKNIQYF. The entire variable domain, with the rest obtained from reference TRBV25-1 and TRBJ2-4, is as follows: EADIYQTPRYLVIGTGKKITLECSQTMGHDKMYWYQQDPGMELHLIHYSYGVNSTEKGDLSSESTVSRIRTEHFPLTLESARPSHTSQYLCASSARLCRLIAKNIQYFGAGTRLSVL.

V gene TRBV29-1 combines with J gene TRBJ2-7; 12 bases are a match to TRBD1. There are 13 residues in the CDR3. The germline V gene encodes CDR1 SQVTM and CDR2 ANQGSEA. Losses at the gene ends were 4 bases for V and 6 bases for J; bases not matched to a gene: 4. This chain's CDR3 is CSVAGQGASEQYF. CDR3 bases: TGCAGCGTTGCGGGACAGGGGGCCTCCGAGCAGTACTTC.

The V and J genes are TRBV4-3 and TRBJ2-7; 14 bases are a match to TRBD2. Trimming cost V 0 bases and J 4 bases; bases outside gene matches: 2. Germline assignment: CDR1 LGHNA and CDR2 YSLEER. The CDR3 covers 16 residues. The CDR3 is CASSQDRTSGRYEQYF. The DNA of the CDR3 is TGCGCCAGCAGCCAAGACCGGACTAGCGGGAGGTACGAGCAGTACTTC.

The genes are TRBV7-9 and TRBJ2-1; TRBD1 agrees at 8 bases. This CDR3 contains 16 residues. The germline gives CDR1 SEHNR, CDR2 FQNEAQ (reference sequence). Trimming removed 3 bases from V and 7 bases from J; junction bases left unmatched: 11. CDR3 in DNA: TGTGCCAGCAGCTTTCCCAGGGGGCACGATGTGAATGAGCAGTTCTTC. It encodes CASSFPRGHDVNEQFF.

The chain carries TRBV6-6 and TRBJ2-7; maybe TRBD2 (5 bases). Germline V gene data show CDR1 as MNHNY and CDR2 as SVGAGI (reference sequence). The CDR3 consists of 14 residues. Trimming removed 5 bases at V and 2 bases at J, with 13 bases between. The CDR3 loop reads CASSPTTLPYEQYF. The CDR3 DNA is TGTGCCAGCAGTCCGACTACCTTGCCCTACGAGCAGTACTTC.

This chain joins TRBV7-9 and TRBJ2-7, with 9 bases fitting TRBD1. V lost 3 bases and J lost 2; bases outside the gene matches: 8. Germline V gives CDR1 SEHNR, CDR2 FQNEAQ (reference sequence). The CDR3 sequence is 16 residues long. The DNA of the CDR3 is TGTGCCAGCAGCTTCAGCGGGGACAGGGCAACCTACGAGCAGTACTTC. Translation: CASSFSGDRATYEQYF.

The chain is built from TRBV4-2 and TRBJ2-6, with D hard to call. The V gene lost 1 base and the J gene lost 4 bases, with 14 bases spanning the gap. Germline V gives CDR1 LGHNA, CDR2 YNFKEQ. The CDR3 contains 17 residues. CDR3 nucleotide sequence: TGTGCCAGCAGCCAAGTATTTGACGGGCACGGGGCCAACGTCCTGACTTTC. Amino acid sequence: CASSQVFDGHGANVLTF.

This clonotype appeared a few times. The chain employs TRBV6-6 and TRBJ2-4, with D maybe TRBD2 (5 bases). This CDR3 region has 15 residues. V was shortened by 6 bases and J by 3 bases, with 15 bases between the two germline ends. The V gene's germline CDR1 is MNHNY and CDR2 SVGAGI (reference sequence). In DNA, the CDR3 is TGTGCCAGCAGCTCCGACGGGGTAAACAAAAACATTCAGTACTTC. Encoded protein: CASSSDGVNKNIQYF.

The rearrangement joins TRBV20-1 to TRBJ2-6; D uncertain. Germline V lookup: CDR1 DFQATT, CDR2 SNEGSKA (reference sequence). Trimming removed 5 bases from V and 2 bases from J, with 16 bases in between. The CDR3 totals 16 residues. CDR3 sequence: CSAWLPGLAGANVLTF. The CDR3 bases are TGCAGTGCTTGGCTGCCAGGCCTCGCTGGGGCCAACGTCCTGACTTTC.

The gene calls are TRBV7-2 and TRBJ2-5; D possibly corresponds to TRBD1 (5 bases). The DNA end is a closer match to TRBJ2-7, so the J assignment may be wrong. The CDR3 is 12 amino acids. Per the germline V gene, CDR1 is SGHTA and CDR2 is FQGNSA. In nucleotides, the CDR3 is TGTGCCAGCAGCGCCCAGGGTAACGAGCAGTACTTC. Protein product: CASSAQGNEQYF.

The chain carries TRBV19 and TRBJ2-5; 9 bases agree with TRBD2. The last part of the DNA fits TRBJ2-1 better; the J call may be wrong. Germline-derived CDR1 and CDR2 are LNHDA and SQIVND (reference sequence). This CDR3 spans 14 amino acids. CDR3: CASSTSGIGNEQFF. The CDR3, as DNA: TGTGCCAGTAGTACTAGCGGGATAGGGAATGAGCAGTTCTTC.

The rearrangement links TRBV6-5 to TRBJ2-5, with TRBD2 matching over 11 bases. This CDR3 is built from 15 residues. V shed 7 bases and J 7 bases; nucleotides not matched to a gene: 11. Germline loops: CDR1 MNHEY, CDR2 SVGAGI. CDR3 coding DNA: TGTGCCAGCACCGATAGCGGGAGGGTGCTCCGGACCCAGTACTTC. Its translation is CASTDSGRVLRTQYF.

The CDR3 reads CASSVGQGAAEKLFF. CDR3 nucleotides: TGTGCCAGCAGCGTGGGACAGGGGGCCGCTGAAAAACTGTTTTTT. This chain uses TRBV9 with TRBJ1-4; 12 bases line up with TRBD1. This CDR3 contains 15 residues. CDR1 is SGDLS, CDR2 YYNGEE, per germline. V lost 2 bases and J lost 7; bases outside the gene matches: 3.

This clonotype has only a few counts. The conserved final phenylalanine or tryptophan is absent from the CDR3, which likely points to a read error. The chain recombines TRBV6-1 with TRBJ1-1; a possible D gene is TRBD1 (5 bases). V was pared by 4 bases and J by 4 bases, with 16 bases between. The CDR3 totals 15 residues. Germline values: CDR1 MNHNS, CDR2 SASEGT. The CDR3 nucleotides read TGTGCCAGCAGTGGGGTTTCGAAGGGGACCACTGAAGCTTTCCTT. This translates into CASSGVSKGTTEAFL.

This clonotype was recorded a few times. CDR3 sequence: CASSQTEDGYTF. The CDR3 coding sequence is TGTGCCAGCAGTCAAACAGAGGATGGCTACACCTTC. The chain is built from TRBV6-5 and TRBJ1-2, with D unclear. There are 12 residues in the CDR3. Germline V CDR1 and CDR2: MNHEY, SVGAGI. V lost 5 bases and J 6 bases, leaving 10 bases between the germline ends.

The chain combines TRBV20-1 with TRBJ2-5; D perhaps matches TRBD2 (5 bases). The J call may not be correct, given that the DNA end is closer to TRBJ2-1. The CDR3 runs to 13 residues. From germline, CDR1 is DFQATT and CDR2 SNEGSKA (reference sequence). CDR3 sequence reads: CSVTKVGPEGQFF. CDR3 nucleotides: TGCAGTGTTACCAAGGTTGGGCCTGAGGGGCAGTTCTTC.